The sequence of this T cell receptor beta chain was determined in a study of OX40 agonist ivuxolimab in advanced cancers. Overall study context: Ivuxolimab, which is an agonistic anti-OX40 (CD134) antibody, was administered to the patients. Aged roughly 23 to 79 with a mean of approximately 57 years, they were 82.7% male.

Findings of the study overall: The CD4+ and CD8+ T cells in the blood had expanded clonally by week 6 at 0.1 to 3.0 mg/kg.

Autoimmune disease history or systemic immunosuppression was exclusionary. As concerns this clone: What it binds is not known.

Using immunoSEQ multiplex PCR, the repertoire was profiled, and TCRdb retains in-frame clones only, with some absent. In the table there are fewer than 100,000 clones, 70% to 90% of which are singletons. The V and J ends lost 3 bases and 1 base, in that order; junction bases with no gene match: 4. The CDR3 has 15 residues. Looked up from germline, CDR1 is MNHEY and CDR2 is SMNVEV (reference sequence). This TCR was sampled from an adult with an advanced solid tumor such as melanoma, head and neck, liver or kidney cancer. The sequencing here drew on CD4+ or CD8+ T cells sorted from blood, taken in a trial of the OX40 agonist ivuxolimab. V usage is TRBV27 and J usage is TRBJ2-3; TRBD1 matches at 7 bases. CDR3 sequence (DNA): TGTGCCAGCAGTTTCGGCCAGGGGGGCACAGATACGCAGTATTTT. Translation gives CASSFGQGGTDTQYF.